This T cell receptor (beta chain) was recovered during a study of spatial heterogeneity in lung cancer. A unique molecular identifier was carried by every single TCR cDNA molecule. MiXCR, applied by TCRdb to the 5' RACE reads, yields one record per CDR3 protein. The table shows about 17,000 distinct CDR3 sequences, with 19% occurring only once. Regarding the study as a whole: Whereas they appeared in blood less at follow-up, ubiquitous expanded tumor TCRs appeared there more at resection.

The V and J ends lost 5 bases and 6 bases, in that order; junction bases with no gene match: 15. CDR1 and CDR2 (germline): SGHVS, FQNEAQ. This CDR3 is built from 17 residues. Stated time point: sample taken at primary tumor resection. Unsorted tumor, nontumor lung tissue or cryopreserved PBMC supplied the whole RNA. This clonotype was detected many times. The antigen remains unidentified. The V call is TRBV7-8, the J call TRBJ2-2, with 7 bases that match TRBD1. This TCR was recovered from a male donor with early-stage non-small cell lung cancer. Material: PBMCs, obtained at surgery. The CDR3 DNA reads TGTGCCAGCAGCAACCGGGACAGCCCTTTCGACGCCGGGGAGCTGTTTTTT. Protein sequence: CASSNRDSPFDAGELFF.